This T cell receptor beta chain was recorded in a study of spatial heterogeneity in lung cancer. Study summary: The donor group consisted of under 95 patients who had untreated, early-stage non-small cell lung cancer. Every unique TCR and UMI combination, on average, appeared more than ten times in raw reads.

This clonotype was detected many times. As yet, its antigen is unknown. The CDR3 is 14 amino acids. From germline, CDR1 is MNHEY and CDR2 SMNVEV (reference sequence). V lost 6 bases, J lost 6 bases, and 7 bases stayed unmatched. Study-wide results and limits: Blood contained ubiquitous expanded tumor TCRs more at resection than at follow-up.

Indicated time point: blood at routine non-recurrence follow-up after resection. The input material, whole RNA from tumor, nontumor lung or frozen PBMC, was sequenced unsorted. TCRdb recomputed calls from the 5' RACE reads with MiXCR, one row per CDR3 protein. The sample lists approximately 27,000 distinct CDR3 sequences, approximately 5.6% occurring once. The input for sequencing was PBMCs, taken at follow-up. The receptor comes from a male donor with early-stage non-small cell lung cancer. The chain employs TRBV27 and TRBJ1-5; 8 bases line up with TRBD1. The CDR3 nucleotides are TGTGCCAGCAGCCAGGGGGCGCGGGGTCAGCCCCAGCATTTT. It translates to CASSQGARGQPQHF.